This T cell receptor (beta chain) was recovered during a study of beta chain features in type 1 diabetes. This clone was recorded many times. The entirety of the isolated RNA underwent reverse transcription, so expressed TCRB transcripts were sequenced. Libraries were prepared by immunoSEQ multiplex PCR; TCRdb keeps only in-frame clonotypes and omits some of them. The table shows almost 350,000 clones, with under 8.5% occurring only once. The trim removed 11 bases at V and 0 bases at J, leaving 10 bases unmatched. This CDR3 has 15 residues. Germline lookup yields CDR1 SGHNT and CDR2 YENEEA. The sample consisted of central memory CD4+ T cells from blood. The sequence derives from a woman in her late teens or twenties in good health. The J gene is TRBJ1-2, the V gene TRBV11-3, with 9 bases that match TRBD1. This chain's CDR3 is CARGTGYGANYGYTF. Written as DNA, the CDR3 is TGTGCCCGAGGGACAGGGTATGGGGCTAACTATGGCTACACCTTC. Full variable domain (remainder filled in from reference TRBV11-3 and TRBJ1-2): EAGVVQSPRYKIIEKKQPVAFWCNPISGHNTLYWYLQNLGQGPELLIRYENEEAVDDSQLPKDRFSAERLKGVDSTLKIQPAELGDSAVYLCARGTGYGANYGYTFGSGTRLTVV.